This T cell receptor (beta chain) was profiled in a study of patients and donors after allogeneic stem cell transplantation. The germline V gene has CDR1 LGHNA and CDR2 YSLEER. The CDR3 runs to 13 residues. V shed 0 bases and J shed 8 bases, with 7 bases lying between them. TCRdb itself ran the RT-PCR reads through MiXCR, one entry per CDR3 protein. Of roughly 140,000 distinct CDR3 sequences in the sample, 30% to 45% were seen once. The sample was blood, either unsorted or a sorted T cell fraction (not recorded which). The chain combines TRBV4-3 with TRBJ1-4; D remains unclear. The origin of this receptor is a human donor who was either an allogeneic HSCT recipient or a stem cell or donor lymphocyte infusion donor (not recorded which). It is not recorded whose cells these are; they may come from a transplant donor. DNA of the CDR3: TGCGCCAGCAGCCAAGAGTTGGAAGAAAAACTGTTTTTT. Translating it yields CASSQELEEKLFF.